Below, 27 T cell receptor beta chains from the same sample are listed, as sequenced in a study of response to subunit inactivated influenza vaccine. Using its own MiXCR run on the RT-PCR reads, TCRdb lists one record per CDR3 protein. Of 150,000 to 200,000 distinct CDR3 sequences listed, 10% to 15% were seen once; the top ten hold around 28%. The same sample was also used in a study of T cells expressing NK-cell markers. That investigation notes: It was by 5'RACE template switching with UMIs that TCR beta cDNA was made.

The material sequenced was CD8+ T cells sorted from PBMCs, taken 11 to 12 days after vaccination. The receptors originated from a man between 50 and 59 years old who received an inactivated influenza vaccine.

This clonotype was picked up a small number of times. V is TRBV12-3 or TRBV12-4 and J is TRBJ2-2, with TRBD2 as a possible D gene (6 bases). V was cut by 3 bases and J by 6 bases, with 14 bases left in between. The CDR3 has 15 amino acids. CDR3 residues: CASSLAGPSAGELFF. The CDR3, as DNA: TGTGCCAGCAGTTTGGCGGGGCCGTCAGCCGGGGAGCTGTTTTTT.

Many counts were recorded for this clonotype. This chain connects TRBV7-6 to TRBJ2-3; 10 nucleotides align to TRBD1. This CDR3 has 18 amino acids. CDR1 SGHVS and CDR2 FNYEAQ come from the germline V gene. V gave up 0 bases and J gave up 3 bases; unmatched junction bases: 9. CDR3 sequence reads: CASSLAPTPGQGTDTQYF. The CDR3 DNA reads as TGTGCCAGCAGCTTAGCGCCGACTCCGGGACAGGGGACAGATACGCAGTATTTT.

This chain joins TRBV4-2 and TRBJ2-1, with a possible D match to TRBD2 (5 bases). Trimming took off 0 bases at V and 4 bases at J, with 13 bases between the two ends. Germline lookup yields CDR1 LGHNA and CDR2 YNFKEQ. This CDR3 has 16 residues. The CDR3 DNA reads TGTGCCAGCAGCCAAGATTTGGAGCGGCCATACAATGAGCAGTTCTTC. Translated, it gives CASSQDLERPYNEQFF.

This chain joins TRBV12-5 and TRBJ1-2; D is unresolved. Germline V gene sequence: CDR1 LGHNT, CDR2 FRNRAP. This CDR3 has 14 amino acids. Trimming left V 7 bases short and J 3 bases short, with 15 bases between. The CDR3 DNA is TGTGCTAGTGCCGCCGGCCCGCTTTACTATGGCTACACCTTC. As protein: CASAAGPLYYGYTF.

This chain connects TRBV7-9 to TRBJ2-1; TRBD2 agrees at 14 bases. V shed 4 bases, J shed 5 bases, and the junction held 7 bases outside the gene matches. The CDR3 length is 17 residues. Germline CDR1 reads SEHNR; CDR2 reads FQNEAQ (reference sequence). Here the CDR3 DNA reads TGTGCCAGCAGCTCCGGGACTAGCGGGAGAGGCGACAATGAGCAGTTCTTC. Translating it yields CASSSGTSGRGDNEQFF.

The chain employs TRBV7-9 and TRBJ2-1; 13 bases agree with TRBD2. CDR1 is SEHNR and CDR2 is FQNEAQ in the germline V gene (reference sequence). V was clipped by 5 bases and J by 5 bases; unmatched bases: 6. The CDR3 runs to 16 residues. CDR3 DNA: TGTGCCAGCAGCCCCCAAGGACTAGCGGGGGACAATGAGCAGTTCTTC. Its translation: CASSPQGLAGDNEQFF.

This clonotype has a handful of counts. The chain couples TRBV9 to TRBJ1-2, with 10 bases matching TRBD1. The CDR3 is made up of 17 amino acids. From germline, CDR1 is SGDLS and CDR2 YYNGEE. The J segment lost 3 bases and the V segment lost 3 bases, leaving 11 bases of the junction unmatched. CDR3: CASSAGTGEDIDYGYTF. The DNA for the CDR3 is TGTGCCAGCAGCGCCGGGACAGGGGAAGATATAGACTATGGCTACACCTTC.

In this sample, this clonotype turned up a few times. V is TRBV20-1 and J is TRBJ2-1; D ambiguous. The CDR3 has 11 amino acids. Germline CDR1 and CDR2: DFQATT and SNEGSKA (reference sequence). V was clipped by 3 bases and J by 3 bases, with 3 bases between them. The CDR3 loop is CSARLYNEQFF. CDR3 DNA: TGCAGTGCTAGGCTCTACAATGAGCAGTTCTTC.

This clonotype was observed many times. This chain links TRBV4-3 with TRBJ2-3; 8 bases line up with TRBD2. Per the germline V gene, CDR1 is LGHNA and CDR2 is YSLEER. The trim removed 0 bases at V and 2 bases at J, leaving 7 bases unmatched. CDR3 length: 17 residues. The CDR3 is CASSQDVVAGTTDTQYF. CDR3 bases: TGCGCCAGCAGCCAAGATGTAGTAGCGGGGACCACAGATACGCAGTATTTT.

This clonotype was counted between two and nine times. The chain uses TRBV6-5 and TRBJ2-5; the D is unclear. The CDR3 loop spans 14 amino acids. V lost 2 bases, J lost 4 bases, and 11 bases lay in between. Germline V gene sequence: CDR1 MNHEY, CDR2 SVGAGI. CDR3 in amino acids: CASSYGNIAETQYF. As DNA, the CDR3 is TGTGCCAGCAGTTACGGGAACATTGCAGAGACCCAGTACTTC.

This clonotype was found a few times. The chain carries TRBV5-8 and TRBJ2-7; D gene uncertain. V lost 1 base and J 3 bases, leaving 5 bases between the germline ends. Per germline, CDR1 SGHTS and CDR2 YDEGEE. This CDR3 spans 12 amino acids. The CDR3 loop reads CASSLQVYEQYF. CDR3 DNA: TGTGCCAGCAGCTTGCAGGTCTACGAGCAGTACTTC.

J is TRBJ2-1 and V is TRBV28; 7 bases line up with TRBD2. The CDR3 is 16 residues long. In germline, CDR1 is MDHEN, CDR2 SYDVKM. The V and J ends lost 4 bases and 1 base, in that order; junction bases with no gene match: 7. This chain's CDR3 is CASSSPRGMSYNEQFF. The CDR3 DNA is TGTGCCAGCAGTTCCCCGCGGGGGATGTCCTACAATGAGCAGTTCTTC.

This clonotype was counted a few times. This chain joins TRBV5-6 and TRBJ1-3, with D possibly TRBD1 on 6 matching bases. CDR1 is SGHDT, CDR2 YYEEEE, per germline. The CDR3 is 15 residues long. V shed 4 bases and J shed 0 bases, with 11 bases lying between them. The CDR3 nucleotides are TGTGCCAGCAGCGCCGGACAGAACTCTGGAAACACCATATATTTT. This codes for CASSAGQNSGNTIYF.

The chain employs TRBV30 and TRBJ2-2; maybe TRBD2 (5 bases). Trimming removed 0 bases from V and 6 bases from J, with 11 bases in between. Germline assignment: CDR1 GTSNPN and CDR2 SVGIG (reference sequence). There are 14 residues in the CDR3. Here the CDR3 reads CAWSVDWGAGELFF. In DNA form, the CDR3 reads TGTGCCTGGAGTGTAGATTGGGGAGCCGGGGAGCTGTTTTTT.

This chain uses TRBV5-8 with TRBJ2-7; TRBD2 matches 7 bases. The CDR3 has 16 residues. With V trimmed by 0 bases and J by 2 bases, 8 bases remained unmatched. Germline lookup yields CDR1 SGHTS and CDR2 YDEGEE. The CDR3 region has the DNA TGTGCCAGCAGCTTGGCTGGCGGGAGTACGGCCTACGAGCAGTACTTC. This codes for CASSLAGGSTAYEQYF.

This clonotype was counted a few times. The chain links TRBV5-1 to TRBJ1-6; D is ambiguous. Trimming took off 0 bases at V and 10 bases at J, with 8 bases between the two ends. The V gene's germline CDR1 is SGHRS and CDR2 YFSETQ. This CDR3 region has 13 residues. The CDR3, as DNA: TGCGCCAGCAGCTTGGCCGGTCGATCACCCCTCCACTTT. It is translated as CASSLAGRSPLHF. Supplemented by reference TRBV5-1 and TRBJ1-6, the full variable domain reads KAGVTQTPRYLIKTRGQQVTLSCSPISGHRSVSWYQQTPGQGLQFLFEYFSETQRNKGNFPGRFSGRQFSNSRSEMNVSTLELGDSALYLCASSLAGRSPLHFGNGTRLTVT.

This chain links TRBV20-1 with TRBJ2-5; a possible D gene is TRBD2 (5 bases). This CDR3 contains 15 residues. Germline V gene sequence: CDR1 DFQATT, CDR2 SNEGSKA (reference sequence). The V gene lost 3 bases and the J gene lost 1 base, with 15 bases spanning the gap. The CDR3 DNA sequence: TGCAGTGCTAGTCCCACCCCGGGGAGCCAAGAGACCCAGTACTTC. It codes for CSASPTPGSQETQYF.

This clonotype was counted only a few times. The chain uses TRBV12-3 or TRBV12-4 and TRBJ2-6, with a weak D call TRBD2 (6 bases). This CDR3 contains 16 residues. The V end lost 6 bases, the J end lost 1 base, and 13 bases lay between the germline ends. This CDR3 reads CASSPTAGSGANVLTF. As DNA, the CDR3 is TGTGCCAGCAGCCCTACGGCGGGATCTGGGGCCAACGTCCTGACTTTC.

This clonotype occurred many times. The rearrangement links TRBV20-1 to TRBJ2-1; 14 bases match TRBD2. Germline CDR1 and CDR2: DFQATT and SNEGSKA (reference sequence). V was pared by 4 bases and J by 7 bases, with 3 bases of the junction left unmatched. The CDR3 length is 14 residues. The DNA for the CDR3 is TGCAGTGCTACGGGACTAGCGGGAGTTAATGAGCAGTTCTTC. It yields the protein CSATGLAGVNEQFF.

The V call is TRBV29-1, the J call TRBJ2-7, with D possibly matching TRBD1 (7 bases). Germline lookup yields CDR1 SQVTM and CDR2 ANQGSEA. The CDR3 contains 15 residues. Trimming shortened V by 0 bases and J by 4 bases, and 16 bases separated the two germline ends. The CDR3 region has the DNA TGCAGCGTTGAAGATCGCGGGACAGAGGATTACGAGCAGTACTTC. It is translated as CSVEDRGTEDYEQYF.

The chain couples TRBV29-1 to TRBJ2-7; possibly TRBD1 for D (6 bases). The CDR3 has 15 residues. CDR1 and CDR2 (germline): SQVTM, ANQGSEA. V shed 4 bases and J shed 2 bases, with 18 bases lying between them. The CDR3 loop is CSVVFPGQRTYEQYF. CDR3 coding DNA: TGCAGCGTTGTATTCCCCGGACAGCGTACCTACGAGCAGTACTTC.

This clonotype appeared a few times. The chain recombines TRBV10-2 with TRBJ2-2, with D hard to call. The CDR3 consists of 13 residues. CDR1 and CDR2 from the germline V gene are WSHSY and SAAADI. V shed 2 bases and J shed 6 bases, with 7 bases lying between them. The CDR3: CASSERLAGELFF. The DNA of the CDR3 is TGCGCCAGCAGTGAGCGTTTAGCCGGGGAGCTGTTTTTT.

This clonotype was seen more than once but under ten times. The chain links TRBV7-2 to TRBJ2-3; 9 nucleotides match TRBD1. This CDR3 contains 16 residues. CDR1 and CDR2 from the germline V gene are SGHTA and FQGNSA. V trimming: 4 bases; J trimming: 4 bases; junction bases outside the gene matches: 9. CDR3 residues: CASSSWTGDWPDTQYF. Written as DNA, the CDR3 is TGTGCCAGCAGCTCCTGGACAGGGGATTGGCCAGATACGCAGTATTTT.

A few counts support this clonotype. The chain links TRBV12-3 or TRBV12-4 to TRBJ2-2, with 8 bases lining up with TRBD1. V gave up 10 bases and J gave up 7 bases; unmatched junction bases: 8. CDR3 length: 13 residues. The CDR3 is CANIQGEDGELFF. Written as DNA, the CDR3 is TGTGCCAATATACAGGGGGAGGACGGGGAGCTGTTTTTT.

This clonotype was observed at least ten times. The chain employs TRBV7-9 and TRBJ2-7; perhaps TRBD1 as D (5 bases). The CDR3 has 13 residues. Trimming cost V 4 bases and J 2 bases, with 9 bases left between them. CDR1 SEHNR and CDR2 FQNEAQ come from the germline V gene (reference sequence). CDR3 loop: CASSSRQTYEQYF. CDR3 in DNA: TGTGCCAGCAGCTCCCGACAGACCTACGAGCAGTACTTC.

The sample holds many counts of this clonotype. This chain uses TRBV11-1 with TRBJ2-1; a weak D match, TRBD2 (7 bases). CDR1 is SGHAT and CDR2 is FQDESV in the germline V gene (reference sequence). This CDR3 has 18 residues. V shed 1 base and J shed 2 bases, with 18 bases lying between them. In nucleotides, the CDR3 is TGTGCCAGCAGCTTAGATGTGGGCGGGGGCAGGACCTACAATGAGCAGTTCTTC. Translating gives CASSLDVGGGRTYNEQFF.

The chain carries TRBV5-1 and TRBJ1-2; 10 bases fit TRBD1. V dropped 4 bases and J dropped 8; count of bases not matched to a gene: 14. The CDR3 is made up of 16 amino acids. The germline V gene has CDR1 SGHRS and CDR2 YFSETQ. The CDR3: CASSRNPGTGEGGYTF. In nucleotides, the CDR3 is TGCGCCAGCAGCCGAAACCCGGGGACAGGGGAGGGCGGCTACACCTTC.